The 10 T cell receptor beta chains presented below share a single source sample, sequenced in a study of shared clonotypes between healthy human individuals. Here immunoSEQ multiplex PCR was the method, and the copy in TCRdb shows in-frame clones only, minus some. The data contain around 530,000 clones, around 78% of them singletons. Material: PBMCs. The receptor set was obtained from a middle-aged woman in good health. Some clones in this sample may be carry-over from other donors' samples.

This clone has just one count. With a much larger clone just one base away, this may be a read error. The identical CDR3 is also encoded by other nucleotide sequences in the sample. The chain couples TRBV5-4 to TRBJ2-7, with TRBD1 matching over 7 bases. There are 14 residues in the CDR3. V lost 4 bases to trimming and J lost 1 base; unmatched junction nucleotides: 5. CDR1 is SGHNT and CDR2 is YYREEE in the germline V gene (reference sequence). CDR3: CASSLDRRSYEQYF. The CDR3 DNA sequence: TGTGCCAGCAGCCTGGACAGGAGGTCCTACGAGCAGTACTTC. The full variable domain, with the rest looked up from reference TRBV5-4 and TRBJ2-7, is ETGVTQSPTHLIKTRGQQVTLRCSSQSGHNTVSWYQQALGQGPQFIFQYYREEENGRGNFPPRFSGLQFPNYSSELNVNALELDDSALYLCASSLDRRSYEQYFGPGTRLTVT.

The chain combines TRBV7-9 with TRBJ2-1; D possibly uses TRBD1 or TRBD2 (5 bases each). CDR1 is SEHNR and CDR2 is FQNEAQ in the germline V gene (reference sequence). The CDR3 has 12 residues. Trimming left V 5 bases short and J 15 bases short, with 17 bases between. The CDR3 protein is CASSPPGPEGFF. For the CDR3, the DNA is TGTGCCAGCAGCCCTCCGGGGCCAGAGGGGTTCTTC.

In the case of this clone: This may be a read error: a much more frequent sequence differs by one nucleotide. The CDR3 is CTNSQRTSGRTAREQYF. The DNA of the CDR3 is TGCACCAACAGCCAGCGGACTAGCGGGAGAACAGCTAGGGAGCAGTACTTC. The chain joins TRBV1 to TRBJ2-7; TRBD2, as called in the table, went unchecked against the DNA. TRBV1 is classified as a pseudogene. This CDR3 has 17 amino acids.

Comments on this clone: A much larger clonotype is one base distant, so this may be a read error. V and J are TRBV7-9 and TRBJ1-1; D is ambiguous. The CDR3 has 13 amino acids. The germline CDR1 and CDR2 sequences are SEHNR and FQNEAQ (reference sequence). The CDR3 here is CASSQSGGPEALF. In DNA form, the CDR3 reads TGTGCCAGCAGCCAATCCGGTGGGCCTGAAGCTTTATTT. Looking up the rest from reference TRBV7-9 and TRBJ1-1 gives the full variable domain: DTGVSQNPRHKITKRGQNVTFRCDPISEHNRLYWYRQTLGQGPEFLTYFQNEAQLEKSRLLSDRFSAERPKGSFSTLEIQRTEQGDSAMYLCASSQSGGPEALFGQGTRLTVV.

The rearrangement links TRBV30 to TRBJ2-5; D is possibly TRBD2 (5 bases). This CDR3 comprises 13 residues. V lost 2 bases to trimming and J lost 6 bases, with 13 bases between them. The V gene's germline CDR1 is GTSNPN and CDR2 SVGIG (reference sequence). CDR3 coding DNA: TGTGCCTGGAGTACGGGGATTGGGAAGACCCAGTACTTC. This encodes CAWSTGIGKTQYF.

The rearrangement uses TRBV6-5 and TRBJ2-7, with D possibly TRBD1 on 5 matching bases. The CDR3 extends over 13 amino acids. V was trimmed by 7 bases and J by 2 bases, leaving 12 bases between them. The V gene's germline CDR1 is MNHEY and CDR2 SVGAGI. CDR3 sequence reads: CASKAGPTYEQYF. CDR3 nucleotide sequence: TGTGCCAGCAAAGCAGGGCCCACCTACGAGCAGTACTTC.

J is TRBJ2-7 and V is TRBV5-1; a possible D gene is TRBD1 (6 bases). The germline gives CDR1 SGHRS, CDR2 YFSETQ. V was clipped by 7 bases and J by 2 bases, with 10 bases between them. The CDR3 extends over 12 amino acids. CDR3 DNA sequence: TGCGCCAGCGGGAAGGGGGCCTACGAGCAGTACTTC. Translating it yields CASGKGAYEQYF.

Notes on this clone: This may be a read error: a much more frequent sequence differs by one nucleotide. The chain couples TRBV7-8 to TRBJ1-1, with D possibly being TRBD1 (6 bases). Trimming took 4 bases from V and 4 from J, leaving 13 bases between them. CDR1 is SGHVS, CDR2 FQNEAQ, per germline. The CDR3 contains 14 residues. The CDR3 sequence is CASSSQGGITEAFF. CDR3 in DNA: TGTGCCAGCAGCTCACAGGGAGGTATCACTGAAGCTTTCTTT.

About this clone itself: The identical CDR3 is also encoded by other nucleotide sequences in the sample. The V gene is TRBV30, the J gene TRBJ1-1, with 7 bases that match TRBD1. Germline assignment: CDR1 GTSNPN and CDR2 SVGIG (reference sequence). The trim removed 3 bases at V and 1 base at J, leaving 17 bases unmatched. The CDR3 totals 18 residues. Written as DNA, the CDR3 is TGTGCCTGGAGGCTGGGGGGACAGCTTAATCGGTGGAACACTGAAGCTTTCTTT. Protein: CAWRLGGQLNRWNTEAFF.

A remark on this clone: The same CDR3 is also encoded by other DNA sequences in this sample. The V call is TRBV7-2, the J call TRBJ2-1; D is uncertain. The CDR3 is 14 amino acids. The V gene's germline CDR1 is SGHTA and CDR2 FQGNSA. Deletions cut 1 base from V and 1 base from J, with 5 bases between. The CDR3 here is CASSLGGSYNEQFF. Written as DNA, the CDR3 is TGTGCCAGCAGCTTAGGTGGGTCCTACAATGAGCAGTTCTTC.